This entry features one T cell receptor beta chain sequence. This clone has only a few counts. The antigen this receptor binds is unknown. Base quality data are lacking; no much larger clone is found one base away. The trial excluded patients who had a history of autoimmune disease or who were on systemic immunosuppression. Peripheral blood for TCR sequencing was drawn from every dose cohort at baseline, at cycle 4 day 1 and at cycle 7 day 1. The samples were taken from a phase I, first-in-human, multicenter, open-label dose-escalation trial of ivuxolimab. Adults with locally advanced or metastatic head and neck squamous cell, hepatocellular, melanoma or renal cell carcinoma were enrolled in the trial. Before TCR sequencing, CD4+ T cells and CD8+ T cells were sorted from peripheral blood as separate populations. These data belong to a study of OX40 agonist ivuxolimab in advanced cancers. General notes on the study: The costimulatory receptor OX40 (CD134) was targeted by ivuxolimab, a fully human IgG2 agonistic monoclonal antibody. Intravenous ivuxolimab was administered to patients every 2 weeks at six dose levels: 0.01, 0.1, 0.3, 1.5, 3 and 10 mg/kg. Of the 50 or so patients in dose escalation, some 20 had hepatocellular carcinoma, some 15 had melanoma, 9 had renal cell carcinoma and 9 had head and neck cancer. In the dose-escalation cohort, about four fifths of patients were male, and the mean age was around 60 years with a range of roughly 23 to 90. Prior anti-PD-1, anti-PD-L1 or anti-CTLA-4 therapy was permitted, and checkpoint inhibitors had been received by about 44% of dose-escalation patients. Partial responses occurred in three dose-escalation patients, of whom one had hepatocellular carcinoma and two had cutaneous melanoma. The purpose of peripheral TCRbeta sequencing was to test whether ivuxolimab changed TCR sequence diversity and led to clonal T-cell expansion. The paper covers the monotherapy dose-escalation part of the phase I ivuxolimab trial, which included N ≈ 50 patients.

General study outcomes and caveats: Low levels of normalized T-cell clonal expansion were also shown by some nonresponding patients. After ivuxolimab, CD8+ T cells had more expanded clones than CD4+ T cells on average. At doses of 0.1 to 3.0 mg/kg, clonal expansion of both CD4+ and CD8+ blood T cells was observed from baseline to week 6. In the 0.1-3.0 mg/kg groups, partial responders were among the patients with the lowest normalized peripheral clonal expansion, particularly in CD8+ T cells. The antigen specificity of the clonally expanded peripheral T cells was not determined.

The CDR3 covers 15 residues, taking in both the cysteine and the phenylalanine. Of all the DNA, just the CDR3 is kept, 45 bases in frame from base 1. In the germline V gene, CDR1 corresponds to MNHNS and CDR2 to SASEGT. V loses 7 bases, J loses 5 bases, and the germline ends lie 18 bases apart. Genomic DNA was extracted from sorted cells for sequencing of the TCRbeta CDR3 region. The immunoSEQ Assay was used to sequence the TCRbeta CDR3 regions. Not all clones reach the TCRdb copy of this immuneACCESS table, which keeps in-frame sequences only. Checked studies attribute under half of the gap to unresolved V genes and leave the rest unexplained. Recorded for this sample are 55,000 to 65,000 clones; approximately 85% of them occurred a single time. The ten most abundant clones make up about 3% of the sample.

The sequence was collected from an adult with an advanced solid tumor such as melanoma, head and neck, liver or kidney cancer. Sequencing used CD4+ or CD8+ T cells sorted from blood, obtained in a trial of the OX40 agonist ivuxolimab. The sequence is built from TRBV6-1 and TRBJ2-1; 6 matching bases give a weak D call of TRBD1. At the DNA level, the sequence is TGTGCCAGCACCTTCACAGGGATGGGGCACAATGAGCAGTTCTTC. This is translated as CASTFTGMGHNEQFF.